This T cell receptor beta chain originates from a study of T cells in Graves' hyperthyroidism and ophthalmopathy. The CDR3 consists of 15 residues. Germline values: CDR1 SGHRS, CDR2 YFSETQ. Trimming shortened V by 4 bases and J by 1 base, and 14 bases separated the two germline ends. Amplification of TCR beta CDR3 regions used RNA as the template. First-round RT-PCR of the TCR CDR3 relied on the HTBI primer set. In TCRdb, the multiplex PCR reads were re-called with MiXCR into one record per CDR3 protein. This sample yields about half a million distinct CDR3 sequences, of which 20% to 25% are seen a single time; around 27% belongs to the top ten. Newly diagnosed hyperthyroidism, duration under 2 months, in patients aged 18 to 65.

The TCR was taken from a man between 18 and 29 years old with Graves' hyperthyroidism. This sequence joins TRBV5-1 and TRBJ2-5, with D possibly matching TRBD2 (6 bases). Sequenced sample: blood. The DNA of the CDR3 is TGCGCCAGCAGCCCCGGAGGGGCCCTCCAAGAGACCCAGTACTTC. Its protein is CASSPGGALQETQYF.